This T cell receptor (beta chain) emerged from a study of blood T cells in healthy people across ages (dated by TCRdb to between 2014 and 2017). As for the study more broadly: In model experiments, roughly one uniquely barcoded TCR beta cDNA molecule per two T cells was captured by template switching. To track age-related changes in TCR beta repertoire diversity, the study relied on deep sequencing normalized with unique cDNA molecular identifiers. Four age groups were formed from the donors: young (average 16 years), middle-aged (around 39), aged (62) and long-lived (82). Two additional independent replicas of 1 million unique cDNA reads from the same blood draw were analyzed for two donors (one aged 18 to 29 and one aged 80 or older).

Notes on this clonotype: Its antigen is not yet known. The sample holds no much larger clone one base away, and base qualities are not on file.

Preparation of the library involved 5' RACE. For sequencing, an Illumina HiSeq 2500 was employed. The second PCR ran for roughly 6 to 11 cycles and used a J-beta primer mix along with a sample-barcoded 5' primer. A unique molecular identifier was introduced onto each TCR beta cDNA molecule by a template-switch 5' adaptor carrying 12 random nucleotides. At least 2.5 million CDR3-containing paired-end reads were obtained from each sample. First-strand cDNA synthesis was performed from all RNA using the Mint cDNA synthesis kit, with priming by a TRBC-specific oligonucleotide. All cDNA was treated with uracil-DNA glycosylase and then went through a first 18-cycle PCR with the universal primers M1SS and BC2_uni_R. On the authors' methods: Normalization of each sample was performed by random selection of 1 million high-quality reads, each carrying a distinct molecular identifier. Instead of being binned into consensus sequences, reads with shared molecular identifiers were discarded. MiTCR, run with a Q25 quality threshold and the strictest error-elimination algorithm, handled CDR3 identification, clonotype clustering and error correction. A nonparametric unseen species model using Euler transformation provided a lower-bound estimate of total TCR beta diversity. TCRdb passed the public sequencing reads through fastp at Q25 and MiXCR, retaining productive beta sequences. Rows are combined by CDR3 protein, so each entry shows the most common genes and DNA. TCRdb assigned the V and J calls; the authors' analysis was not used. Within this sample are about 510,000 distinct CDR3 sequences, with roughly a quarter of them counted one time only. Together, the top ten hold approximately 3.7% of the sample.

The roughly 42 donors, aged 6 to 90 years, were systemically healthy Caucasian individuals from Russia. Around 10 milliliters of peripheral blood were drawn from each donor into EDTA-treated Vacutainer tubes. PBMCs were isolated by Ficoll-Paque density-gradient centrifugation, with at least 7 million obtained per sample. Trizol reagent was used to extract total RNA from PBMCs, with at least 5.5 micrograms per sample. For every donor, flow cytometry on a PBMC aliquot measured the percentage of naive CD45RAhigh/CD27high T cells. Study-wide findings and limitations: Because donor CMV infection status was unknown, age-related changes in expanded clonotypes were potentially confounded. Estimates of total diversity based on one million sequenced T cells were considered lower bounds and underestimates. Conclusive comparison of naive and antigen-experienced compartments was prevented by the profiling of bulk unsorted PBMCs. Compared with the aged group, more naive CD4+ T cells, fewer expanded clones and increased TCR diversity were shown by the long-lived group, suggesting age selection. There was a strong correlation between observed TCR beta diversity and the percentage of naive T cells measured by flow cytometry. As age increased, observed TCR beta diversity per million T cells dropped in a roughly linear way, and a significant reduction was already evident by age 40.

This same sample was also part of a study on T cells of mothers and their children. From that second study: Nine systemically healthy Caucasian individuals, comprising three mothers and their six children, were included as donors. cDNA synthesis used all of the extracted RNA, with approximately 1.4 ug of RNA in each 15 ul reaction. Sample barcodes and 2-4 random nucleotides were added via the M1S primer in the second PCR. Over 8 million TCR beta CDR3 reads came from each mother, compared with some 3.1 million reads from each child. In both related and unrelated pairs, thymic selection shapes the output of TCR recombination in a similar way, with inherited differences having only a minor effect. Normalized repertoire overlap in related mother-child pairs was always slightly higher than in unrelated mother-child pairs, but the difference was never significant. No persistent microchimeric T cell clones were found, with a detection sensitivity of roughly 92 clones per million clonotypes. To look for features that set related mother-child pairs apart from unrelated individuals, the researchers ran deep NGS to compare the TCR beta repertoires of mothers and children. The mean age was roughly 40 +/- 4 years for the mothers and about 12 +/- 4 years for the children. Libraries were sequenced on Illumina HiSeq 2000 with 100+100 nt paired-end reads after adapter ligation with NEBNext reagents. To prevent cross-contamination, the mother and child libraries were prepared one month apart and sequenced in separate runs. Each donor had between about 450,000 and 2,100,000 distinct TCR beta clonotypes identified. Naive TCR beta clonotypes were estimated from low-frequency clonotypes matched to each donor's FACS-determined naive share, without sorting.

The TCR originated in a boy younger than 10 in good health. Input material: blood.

The DNA sequence is given as TGTGCCAGCAGCACCCGGCGGGGGGAAGAGACCCAGTACTTC. The translation is CASSTRRGEETQYF. The sequence links TRBV7-2 to TRBJ2-5; TRBD2 matches 8 bases in the middle. Trimming takes 5 bases off V and 3 bases off J; junction bases not matched to a gene: 5. Reading from cysteine to phenylalanine, the CDR3 counts 14 amino acids. The kept DNA is CDR3 alone, 42 bases in frame from the first base. Based on the germline V gene, the CDR1 and CDR2 sequences are SGHTA and FQGNSA.